Below, 29 T cell receptor beta chains from the same sample are listed, as sequenced in a study of OX40 agonist ivuxolimab in advanced cancers. TCRdb's table, derived via immunoSEQ multiplex PCR, lists solely in-frame clones and lacks some. This table holds about 150,000 clones, 94% found once. The sequencing here drew on CD4+ or CD8+ T cells sorted from blood, taken in a trial of the OX40 agonist ivuxolimab. The receptors stem from an adult with an advanced solid tumor such as melanoma, head and neck, liver or kidney cancer.

The chain couples TRBV10-3 to TRBJ2-7; D is ambiguous. The CDR3 is 13 amino acids. Germline CDR1 is ENHRY and CDR2 is SYGVKD. V lost 7 bases and J lost 4, with 14 bases in between. The CDR3 region is CAITPLAGYEQYF. The CDR3 nucleotides are TGTGCCATCACCCCCTTGGCAGGATACGAGCAGTACTTC.

The table lists this clone with a count of one. V is TRBV27 and J is TRBJ1-1; 7 positions agree with TRBD1. Trimming cost V 2 bases and J 4 bases; bases outside gene matches: 4. Germline CDR1 reads MNHEY; CDR2 reads SMNVEV (reference sequence). The CDR3 totals 14 residues. CDR3 sequence: CASSLKQGVTEAFF. The CDR3 region has the DNA TGTGCCAGCAGTTTAAAGCAGGGGGTCACTGAAGCTTTCTTT.

The rearrangement uses TRBV2 and TRBJ1-4; 7 bases fit TRBD1. This CDR3 has 14 residues. The V gene's germline CDR1 is SNHLY and CDR2 FYNNEI. V lost 6 bases to trimming and J lost 2 bases; unmatched junction nucleotides: 3. CDR3 bases: TGTGCCAGCAGGAACAGGGGCACTAATGAAAAACTGTTTTTT. This translates into CASRNRGTNEKLFF.

CDR3 in amino acids: CASSRSGTGYYEQYF. As DNA, the CDR3 is TGTGCCAGCAGCCGATCCGGGACAGGGTACTACGAGCAGTACTTC. The V call is TRBV5-6, the J call TRBJ2-7, with 9 bases lining up with TRBD1. CDR3 length equals 15 residues. J gave up 3 bases and V 4 bases, and 8 bases lay outside the gene matches. The germline gives CDR1 SGHDT, CDR2 YYEEEE.

J is TRBJ2-3 and V is TRBV27; tentative D call: TRBD2 (5 bases). Germline loops: CDR1 MNHEY, CDR2 SMNVEV (reference sequence). V shed 3 bases and J shed 0 bases, with 10 bases lying between them. The CDR3 is 15 residues long. The DNA for the CDR3 is TGTGCCAGCAGTTTGAGGGAGCCCAGCACAGATACGCAGTATTTT. Protein product: CASSLREPSTDTQYF.

This chain joins TRBV28 and TRBJ2-7; 8 bases align to TRBD1. The ends lost 2 bases at V and 3 bases at J; junction bases unmatched: 12. The CDR3 length is 17 residues. Germline assignment: CDR1 MDHEN and CDR2 SYDVKM. The CDR3 region has the DNA TGTGCCAGCAGTTTAATGGGAGGACAGGGAGGTGGCTACGAGCAGTACTTC. It is translated as CASSLMGGQGGGYEQYF.

The chain is built from TRBV7-8 and TRBJ1-6, with a tentative D call TRBD1 (6 bases). The length of the CDR3 is 15 residues. Germline V gives CDR1 SGHVS, CDR2 FQNEAQ. Trimming left V 1 base short and J 7 bases short, with 11 bases between. The CDR3 is CASSLEAGGNSPLHF. CDR3 in DNA: TGTGCCAGCAGCTTAGAGGCCGGGGGCAATTCACCCCTCCACTTT.

This chain connects TRBV19 to TRBJ2-5; 7 bases fit TRBD2. CDR3 size: 15 residues. Unmatched junction bases numbered 8, after V lost 6 bases and J lost 1 base. Looked up from germline, CDR1 is LNHDA and CDR2 is SQIVND (reference sequence). The CDR3 spells CASRWGGTLQETQYF. CDR3 in DNA: TGTGCCAGTAGGTGGGGGGGGACCCTCCAAGAGACCCAGTACTTC.

The genes are TRBV9 and TRBJ2-3; D unclear. The germline gives CDR1 SGDLS, CDR2 YYNGEE. The length of the CDR3 is 15 residues. Between the trimmed V and J ends, which lost 0 bases and 3 bases, there was a span of 11 bases. CDR3 nucleotide sequence: TGTGCCAGCAGCGTAGGCTCGACTTTGACAGATACGCAGTATTTT. This translates into CASSVGSTLTDTQYF.

The V and J genes are TRBV6-1 and TRBJ2-7; 8 nucleotides agree with TRBD1. Trimming cost V 6 bases and J 2 bases; bases outside gene matches: 6. Germline lookup yields CDR1 MNHNS and CDR2 SASEGT. The CDR3 loop spans 14 amino acids. This chain's CDR3 is CASRSRTGTYEQYF. The CDR3 bases are TGTGCCAGCAGGTCTCGGACAGGGACCTACGAGCAGTACTTC.

A single count supports this clone. The rearrangement links TRBV28 to TRBJ1-5; D gene ambiguous. This CDR3 is built from 13 residues. Germline values: CDR1 MDHEN, CDR2 SYDVKM. V lost 2 bases, J lost 0 bases, and 2 bases lay in between. CDR3 in amino acids: CASSLLSNQPQHF. The DNA for the CDR3 is TGTGCCAGCAGTTTACTTAGCAATCAGCCCCAGCATTTT.

The chain links TRBV6-5 to TRBJ1-2, with D hard to call. The V and J ends lost 2 bases and 1 base respectively, with 11 bases between them. This CDR3 region has 15 residues. The germline V gene encodes CDR1 MNHEY and CDR2 SVGAGI. DNA of the CDR3: TGTGCCAGCAGTTACGGGGTTGGGGATAACTATGGCTACACCTTC. This encodes CASSYGVGDNYGYTF.

The chain combines TRBV6-5 with TRBJ2-5; a possible D gene is TRBD2 (6 bases). V dropped 5 bases and J dropped 1 base, with 14 bases sitting between them. Germline CDR1 is MNHEY and CDR2 is SVGAGI. CDR3 size: 15 residues. For the CDR3, the DNA is TGTGCCAGCAGTCAACAGCCGGGACTCCAAGAGACCCAGTACTTC. Encoded protein: CASSQQPGLQETQYF.

The chain couples TRBV28 to TRBJ1-4; D is undetermined. V was shortened by 2 bases and J by 8 bases, with 12 bases between the two germline ends. Germline V lookup: CDR1 MDHEN, CDR2 SYDVKM. CDR3 length: 14 residues. The CDR3 loop is CASSLISRSEKLFF. The CDR3 DNA reads TGTGCCAGCAGTTTAATCTCCCGCTCGGAAAAACTGTTTTTT.

This chain links TRBV6-5 with TRBJ2-7, with D perhaps matching TRBD1 or TRBD2 (6 bases each). Germline V gene lookup returns CDR1 MNHEY and CDR2 SVGAGI. The CDR3 sequence is 12 residues long. The ends were cut back, 0 bases at V and 10 bases at J, with 10 bases in the middle. The chain's CDR3 is CASSYSRGHQYF. CDR3 nucleotide sequence: TGTGCCAGCAGTTACTCCCGGGGGCATCAGTACTTC.

The chain joins TRBV10-3 to TRBJ1-1; D is undetermined. Trimming cost V 4 bases and J 1 base, with 7 bases left between them. This CDR3 has 13 residues. Germline lookup yields CDR1 ENHRY and CDR2 SYGVKD. The CDR3 region has the DNA TGTGCCATCAGTGGAAGGGAGAACACTGAAGCTTTCTTT. Translated, it gives CAISGRENTEAFF.

The chain employs TRBV6-6 and TRBJ2-5, with 8 bases matching TRBD1. Gene TRBJ2-7 matches the end of the DNA better, so the J call may be wrong. The CDR3 sequence is 15 residues long. The germline V gene has CDR1 MNHNY and CDR2 SVGAGI (reference sequence). CDR3 protein: CASRQGAARVYEQYF. Here the CDR3 DNA reads TGTGCCAGCAGGCAGGGGGCTGCTCGGGTCTACGAGCAGTACTTC.

As regards this clone: The sample holds other DNA sequences that translate to the same CDR3. The CDR3 DNA follows: TGTGCCAGCAGCCCCGGGACAGCGAACACCGGGGAGCTGTTTTTT. It translates to CASSPGTANTGELFF. The chain combines TRBV11-3 with TRBJ2-2, with TRBD1 identical over 7 bases. The CDR3 is 15 residues long. The V and J ends lost 5 bases and 0 bases, in that order; junction bases with no gene match: 3. CDR1 and CDR2 from the germline V gene are SGHNT and YENEEA.

This clone appeared once. The V and J genes are TRBV7-3 and TRBJ1-2; D may be TRBD1 (5 bases). The CDR3 consists of 17 residues. In germline, CDR1 is SGHTA, CDR2 FQGTGA. The V and J ends lost 1 base and 4 bases respectively, with 19 bases between them. CDR3 sequence: CASSLSPIRALSYGYTF. In nucleotides, the CDR3 is TGTGCCAGCAGCTTAAGTCCCATCAGGGCCTTATCCTATGGCTACACCTTC.

The genes are TRBV6-1 and TRBJ2-3; TRBD1 might be the D (6 bases). The V end was cut by 8 bases, the J end by 6 bases, with 21 bases between. This CDR3 region has 15 residues. Germline V gives CDR1 MNHNS, CDR2 SASEGT. This chain's CDR3 is CASPQGYRSSDTQYF. The CDR3 region has the DNA TGTGCCAGCCCCCAGGGGTATAGGTCGTCCGATACGCAGTATTTT.

This rearrangement joins TRBV18 to TRBJ2-5; the D gene is possibly TRBD2 (6 bases). The germline V gene has CDR1 KGHSH and CDR2 LQKENI. The V end lost 2 bases, the J end lost 5 bases, and 15 bases lay between the germline ends. This CDR3 is 15 amino acids long. This chain's CDR3 is CASSPILGGSETQYF. CDR3 in DNA: TGTGCCAGCTCACCAATACTCGGGGGTTCGGAGACCCAGTACTTC.

The chain links TRBV30 to TRBJ1-2; D gene unclear. V dropped 0 bases and J dropped 8 bases, with 22 bases sitting between them. The germline gives CDR1 GTSNPN, CDR2 SVGIG (reference sequence). The length of the CDR3 is 16 residues. The DNA of the CDR3 is TGTGCCTGGAGTGTAAGTCATCGGAGGCGACTTAGAGGCTACACCTTC. This translates into CAWSVSHRRRLRGYTF.

This chain links TRBV19 with TRBJ2-7; 8 nucleotides line up with TRBD2. Germline loops: CDR1 LNHDA, CDR2 SQIVND (reference sequence). Trimming cost V 4 bases and J 1 base; bases outside gene matches: 9. The CDR3 length is 16 residues. CDR3 sequence (DNA): TGTGCCAGTAGTAAAAGCGGGGGTGACCCGTCCTACGAGCAGTACTTC. Its translation: CASSKSGGDPSYEQYF.

The gene calls are TRBV5-4 and TRBJ2-1; weak D call: TRBD2 (5 bases). CDR1 and CDR2 from the germline V gene are SGHNT and YYREEE (reference sequence). This CDR3 region has 16 residues. The ends were cut back, 4 bases at V and 4 bases at J, with 18 bases in the middle. CDR3 in DNA: TGTGCCAGCAGCGCAGGAGCCGGGATGCCTTACAATGAGCAGTTCTTC. Residues: CASSAGAGMPYNEQFF. Based on the CDR3 plus reference TRBV5-4 and TRBJ2-1, the full variable domain is ETGVTQSPTHLIKTRGQQVTLRCSSQSGHNTVSWYQQALGQGPQFIFQYYREEENGRGNFPPRFSGLQFPNYSSELNVNALELDDSALYLCASSAGAGMPYNEQFFGPGTRLTVL.

V usage is TRBV4-3 and J usage is TRBJ2-2; D gene unclear. The length of the CDR3 is 15 residues. CDR1 and CDR2 from the germline V gene are LGHNA and YSLEER. V dropped 4 bases and J dropped 4 bases, with 13 bases sitting between them. The CDR3 bases are TGCGCCAGCAGCCCCAACGGTATTGGCACCGGGGAGCTGTTTTTT. It encodes CASSPNGIGTGELFF.

Only one count was recorded for this clone. V and J are TRBV18 and TRBJ1-3, with TRBD1 as a possible D gene (5 bases). This CDR3 region has 19 residues. Per the germline V gene, CDR1 is KGHSH and CDR2 is LQKENI. The ends were cut back, 5 bases at V and 0 bases at J, with 23 bases in the middle. CDR3 sequence (DNA): TGTGCCAGCTCAACAAGATATTCCTACGGGGCAGACTCTGGAAACACCATATATTTT. Translation gives CASSTRYSYGADSGNTIYF.

The CDR3 DNA reads as TGCGCCAGCAGCCACGGGACAGGGGTCTCTGGGGCCAACGTCCTGACTTTC. This gives the protein CASSHGTGVSGANVLTF. The V gene is TRBV5-1, the J gene TRBJ2-6, with 10 bases that match TRBD1. The trim removed 4 bases at V and 0 bases at J, leaving 4 bases unmatched. The CDR3 is 17 residues long. Germline CDR1 and CDR2: SGHRS and YFSETQ. Based on the CDR3 plus reference TRBV5-1 and TRBJ2-6, the full variable domain is KAGVTQTPRYLIKTRGQQVTLSCSPISGHRSVSWYQQTPGQGLQFLFEYFSETQRNKGNFPGRFSGRQFSNSRSEMNVSTLELGDSALYLCASSHGTGVSGANVLTFGAGSRLTVL.

This chain uses TRBV5-1 with TRBJ2-2; 9 nucleotides align to TRBD1. The length of the CDR3 is 14 residues. The ends lost 3 bases at V and 6 bases at J; junction bases unmatched: 3. Looked up from germline, CDR1 is SGHRS and CDR2 is YFSETQ. DNA of the CDR3: TGCGCCAGCAGCTGGGGGGACAGGGCCGGGGAGCTGTTTTTT. This translates into CASSWGDRAGELFF.

Turning to this clone: One end of the junction is discordant with germline, which a read error may explain. The CDR3 region has the DNA TGCGCCAGCAGCCAAGAACCGACGGCTACTCCGGGACTAGCGAACTTC. Translating gives CASSQEPTATPGLANF. The chain combines TRBV4-1 with TRBJ2-7, with 10 bases that match TRBD2. This CDR3 contains 16 residues. Germline V gene sequence: CDR1 MGHRA, CDR2 YSYEKL.